This T cell receptor beta chain was captured by sequencing in a study of PD-1 blockade in mismatch repair-deficient tumors. Looking at the study overall: Patients had 11 to 13 mismatch repair-deficient cancer types and were previously treated and progressing.

The method was immunoSEQ multiplex PCR; TCRdb's version includes in-frame clones alone and lacks a portion of them. Of 75,000 to 80,000 clones listed, roughly 80% are singletons. This clone has a handful of counts. The antigen remains undetermined. At one end the junction does not follow the germline gene, possibly because of a read error. Every patient had mismatch repair deficiency by PCR or immunohistochemistry. TCR sequencing covered a few patients who responded to pembrolizumab. The CDR3 has 13 residues. Germline V gene sequence: CDR1 SSHAT, CDR2 FNYEAQ (reference sequence). Study observations and caveats: After pembrolizumab, tumor-resident clones rose rapidly, then generally contracted before radiologic responses.

The material sequenced was peripheral blood, taken 44 weeks after starting pembrolizumab. V and J are TRBV7-7 and TRBJ2-1, with D uncertain. This receptor was obtained from an adult with mismatch repair-deficient cancer. DNA of the CDR3: TGTGCTAGCAGCCCCCTCTCCTACAATGAGCAGTTCTTC. Encoded protein: CASSPLSYNEQFF.